A single sample gave rise to the 5 T cell receptor beta chains below, sequenced in a study of CD4 T cells in relation to SARS-CoV-2 and coronaviruses. No cognate antigen is known for these TCRs. Produced via immunoSEQ multiplex PCR; TCRdb's table is partial and in-frame only. Of around 23,000 clones listed, about 73% are singletons. CD4+ T cells from unexposed donors were obtained before the COVID-19 pandemic (2011-2018). Isolation of CD4+ T cells took place after about 9 days in culture. The sequenced sample was CD4+ T cells from PBMCs, cultured in vitro. All receptors derive from a human donor in good health.

The V call is TRBV19, the J call TRBJ2-1; TRBD1 might be the D (5 bases). CDR1 LNHDA and CDR2 SQIVND come from the germline V gene (reference sequence). The CDR3 covers 15 residues. The V end lost 5 bases, the J end lost 3 bases, and 14 bases lay between the germline ends. In DNA, the CDR3 is TGTGCCAGTAGTCTCAGACAGACGTTCTACAATGAGCAGTTCTTC. Protein product: CASSLRQTFYNEQFF.

The rearrangement links TRBV28 to TRBJ1-1; D remains unclear. V lost 8 bases, J lost 0 bases, and 13 bases lay in between. Germline CDR1 is MDHEN and CDR2 is SYDVKM. CDR3 length: 14 amino acids. The CDR3 DNA sequence: TGTGCCAGCGCTACTACGATCCTGAACACTGAAGCTTTCTTT. It specifies CASATTILNTEAFF.

The chain recombines TRBV30 with TRBJ1-2; D is possibly TRBD1 (6 bases). The ends were cut back, 4 bases at V and 5 bases at J, with 14 bases in the middle. The germline V gene has CDR1 GTSNPN and CDR2 SVGIG (reference sequence). CDR3 length equals 13 residues. The CDR3 spells CAWIGGLGYGYTF. The CDR3, as DNA: TGTGCCTGGATTGGGGGGCTGGGATATGGCTACACCTTC.

This clone was counted a few times. The gene calls are TRBV18 and TRBJ1-3; 9 bases agree with TRBD1. Germline CDR1 is KGHSH and CDR2 is LQKENI. This CDR3 spans 15 amino acids. With 3 bases clipped from V and 2 bases from J, the junction kept 2 bases outside the gene matches. The CDR3 DNA follows: TGTGCCAGCTCACCGGACAGGGGACCTGGAAACACCATATATTTT. Encoded protein: CASSPDRGPGNTIYF. Looking up the rest from reference TRBV18 and TRBJ1-3 gives the full variable domain: NAGVMQNPRHLVRRRGQEARLRCSPMKGHSHVYWYRQLPEEGLKFMVYLQKENIIDESGMPKERFSAEFPKEGPSILRIQQVVRGDSAAYFCASSPDRGPGNTIYFGEGSWLTVV.

The rearrangement joins TRBV6-1 to TRBJ2-5, with TRBD1 identical over 7 bases. This CDR3 has 17 amino acids. Trimming took 4 bases from V and 9 from J; bases not matched to a gene: 20. CDR1 and CDR2 from the germline V gene are MNHNS and SASEGT. CDR3 amino acids: CASSAGQRSPWTGSQYF. The CDR3 nucleotides are TGTGCCAGCAGTGCGGGACAGCGAAGTCCCTGGACGGGGTCCCAGTACTTC.